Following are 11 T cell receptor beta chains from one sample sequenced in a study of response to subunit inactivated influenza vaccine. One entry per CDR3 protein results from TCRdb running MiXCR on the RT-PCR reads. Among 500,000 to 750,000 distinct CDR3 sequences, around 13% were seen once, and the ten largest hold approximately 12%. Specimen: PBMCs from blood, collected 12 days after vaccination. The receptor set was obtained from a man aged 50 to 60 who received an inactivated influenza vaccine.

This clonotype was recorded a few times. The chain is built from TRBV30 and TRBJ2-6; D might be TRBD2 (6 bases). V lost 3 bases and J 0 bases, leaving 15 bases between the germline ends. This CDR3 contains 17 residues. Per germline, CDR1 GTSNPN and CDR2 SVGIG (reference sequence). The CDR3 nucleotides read TGTGCCTGGAGGCTTAGTGGGGGGATCTCTGGGGCCAACGTCCTGACTTTC. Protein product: CAWRLSGGISGANVLTF.

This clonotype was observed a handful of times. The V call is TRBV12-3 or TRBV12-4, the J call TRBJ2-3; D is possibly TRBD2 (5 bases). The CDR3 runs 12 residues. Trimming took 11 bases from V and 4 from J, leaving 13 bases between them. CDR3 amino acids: CAVGWGADTQYF. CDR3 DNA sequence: TGTGCCGTGGGATGGGGAGCAGATACGCAGTATTTT.

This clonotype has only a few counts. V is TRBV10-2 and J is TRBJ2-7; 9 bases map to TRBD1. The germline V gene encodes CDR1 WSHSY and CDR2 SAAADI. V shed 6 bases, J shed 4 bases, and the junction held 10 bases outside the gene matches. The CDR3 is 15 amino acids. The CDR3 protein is CASREAGQGLYEQYF. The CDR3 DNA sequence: TGCGCCAGCAGAGAAGCCGGACAGGGGTTGTACGAGCAGTACTTC.

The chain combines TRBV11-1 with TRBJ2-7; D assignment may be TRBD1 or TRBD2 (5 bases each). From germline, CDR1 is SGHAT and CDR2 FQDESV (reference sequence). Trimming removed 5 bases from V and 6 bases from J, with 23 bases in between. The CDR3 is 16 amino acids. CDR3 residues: CASSPIPTGRGGEQYF. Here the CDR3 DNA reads TGTGCCAGCAGCCCAATACCGACGGGCCGGGGCGGCGAGCAGTACTTC.

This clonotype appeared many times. The CDR3 reads CASSQGRTSPRYF. CDR3 in DNA: TGCGCCAGCAGCCAAGGCCGGACTTCCCCCCGGTACTTC. This chain uses TRBV4-1 with TRBJ2-7; perhaps TRBD2 as D (5 bases). Trimming stripped 1 base from V and 12 bases from J, with 16 bases between. The CDR3 loop spans 13 amino acids. CDR1 is MGHRA, CDR2 YSYEKL, per germline.

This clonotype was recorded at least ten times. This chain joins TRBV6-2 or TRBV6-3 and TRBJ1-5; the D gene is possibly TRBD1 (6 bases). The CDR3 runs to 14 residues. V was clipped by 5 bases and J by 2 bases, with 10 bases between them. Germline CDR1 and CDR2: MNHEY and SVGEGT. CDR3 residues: CASSGGRGNQPQHF. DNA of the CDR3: TGTGCCAGCAGTGGGGGGCGCGGCAATCAGCCCCAGCATTTT.

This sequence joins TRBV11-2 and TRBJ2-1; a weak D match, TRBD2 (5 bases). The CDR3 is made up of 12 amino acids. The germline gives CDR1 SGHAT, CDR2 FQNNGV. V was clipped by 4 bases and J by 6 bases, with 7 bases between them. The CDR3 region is CASSWTLNEQFF. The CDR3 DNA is TGTGCCAGCAGCTGGACTCTCAATGAGCAGTTCTTC. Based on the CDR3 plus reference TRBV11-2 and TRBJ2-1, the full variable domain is EAGVAQSPRYKIIEKRQSVAFWCNPISGHATLYWYQQILGQGPKLLIQFQNNGVVDDSQLPKDRFSAERLKGVDSTLKIQPAKLEDSAVYLCASSWTLNEQFFGPGTRLTVL.

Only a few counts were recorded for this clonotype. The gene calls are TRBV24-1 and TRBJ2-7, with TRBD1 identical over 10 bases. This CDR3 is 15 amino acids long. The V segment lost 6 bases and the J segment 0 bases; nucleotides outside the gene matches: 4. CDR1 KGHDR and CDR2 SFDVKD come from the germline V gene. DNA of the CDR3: TGTGCCACCAGTCCGGGACAGGGGCCCTCCTACGAGCAGTACTTC. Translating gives CATSPGQGPSYEQYF.

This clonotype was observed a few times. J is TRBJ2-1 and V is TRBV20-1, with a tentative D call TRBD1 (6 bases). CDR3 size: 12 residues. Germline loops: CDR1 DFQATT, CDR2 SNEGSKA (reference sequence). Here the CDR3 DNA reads TGCAGCTCCTCGCAGGGGAGCTATGAGCAGTTCTTC. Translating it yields CSSSQGSYEQFF.

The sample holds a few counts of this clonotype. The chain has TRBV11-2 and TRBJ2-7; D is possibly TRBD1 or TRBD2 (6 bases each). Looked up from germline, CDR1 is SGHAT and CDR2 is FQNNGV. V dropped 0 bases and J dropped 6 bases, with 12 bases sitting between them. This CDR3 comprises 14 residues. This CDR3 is CASSLDPGAGEQYF. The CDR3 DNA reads TGTGCCAGCAGCTTAGATCCGGGGGCAGGCGAGCAGTACTTC.

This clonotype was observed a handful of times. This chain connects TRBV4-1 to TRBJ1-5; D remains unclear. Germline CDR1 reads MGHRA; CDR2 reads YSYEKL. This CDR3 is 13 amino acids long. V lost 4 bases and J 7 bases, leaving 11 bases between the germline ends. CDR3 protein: CASSPPDRQPQHF. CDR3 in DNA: TGCGCCAGCAGCCCCCCCGATCGGCAGCCCCAGCATTTT.